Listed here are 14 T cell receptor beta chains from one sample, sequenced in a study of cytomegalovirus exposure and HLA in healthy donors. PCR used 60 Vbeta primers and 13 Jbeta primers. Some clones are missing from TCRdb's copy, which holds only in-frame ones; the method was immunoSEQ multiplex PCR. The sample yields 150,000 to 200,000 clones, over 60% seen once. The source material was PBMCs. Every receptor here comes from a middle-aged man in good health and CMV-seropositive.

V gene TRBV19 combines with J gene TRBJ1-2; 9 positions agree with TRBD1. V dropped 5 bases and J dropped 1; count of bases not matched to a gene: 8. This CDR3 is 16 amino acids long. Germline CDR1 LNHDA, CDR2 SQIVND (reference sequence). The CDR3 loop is CASSPPGTGHNYGYTF. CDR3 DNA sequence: TGTGCCAGTAGTCCGCCCGGGACAGGGCATAACTATGGCTACACCTTC.

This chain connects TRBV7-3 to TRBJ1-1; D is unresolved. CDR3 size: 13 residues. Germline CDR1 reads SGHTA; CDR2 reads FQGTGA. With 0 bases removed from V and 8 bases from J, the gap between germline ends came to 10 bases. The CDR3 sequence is CASSLTPQSEAFF. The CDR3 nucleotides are TGTGCCAGCAGCTTAACACCCCAGTCCGAAGCTTTCTTT.

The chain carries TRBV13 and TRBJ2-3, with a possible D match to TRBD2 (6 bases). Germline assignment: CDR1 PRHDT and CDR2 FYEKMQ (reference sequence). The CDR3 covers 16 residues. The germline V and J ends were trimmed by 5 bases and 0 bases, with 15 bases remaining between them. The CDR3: CASSTAAGTSTDTQYF. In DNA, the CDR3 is TGTGCCAGCAGCACCGCCGCGGGGACTAGCACAGATACGCAGTATTTT. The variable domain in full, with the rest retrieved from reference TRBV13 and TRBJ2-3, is AAGVIQSPRHLIKEKRETATLKCYPIPRHDTVYWYQQGPGQDPQFLISFYEKMQSDKGSIPDRFSAQQFSDYHSELNMSSLELGDSALYFCASSTAAGTSTDTQYFGPGTRLTVL.

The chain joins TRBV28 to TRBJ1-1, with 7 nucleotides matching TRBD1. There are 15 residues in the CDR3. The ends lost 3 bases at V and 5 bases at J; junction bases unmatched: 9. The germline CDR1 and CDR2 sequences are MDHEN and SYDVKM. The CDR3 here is CASSLLQGIGTEAFF. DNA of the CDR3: TGTGCCAGCAGTTTGCTACAGGGGATTGGGACTGAAGCTTTCTTT.

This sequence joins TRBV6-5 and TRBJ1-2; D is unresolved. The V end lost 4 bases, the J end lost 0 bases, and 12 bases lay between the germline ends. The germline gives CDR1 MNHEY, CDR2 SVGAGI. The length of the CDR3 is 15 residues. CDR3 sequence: CASSSLGGTNYGYTF. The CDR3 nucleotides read TGTGCCAGCAGTTCCCTGGGAGGGACTAACTATGGCTACACCTTC.

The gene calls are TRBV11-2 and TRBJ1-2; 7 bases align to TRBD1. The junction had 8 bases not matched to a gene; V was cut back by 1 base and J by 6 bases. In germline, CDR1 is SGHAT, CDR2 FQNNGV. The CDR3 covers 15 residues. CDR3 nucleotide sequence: TGTGCCAGCAGCTTAGGTCAGGGGGAAGCCCATGGCTACACCTTC. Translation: CASSLGQGEAHGYTF.

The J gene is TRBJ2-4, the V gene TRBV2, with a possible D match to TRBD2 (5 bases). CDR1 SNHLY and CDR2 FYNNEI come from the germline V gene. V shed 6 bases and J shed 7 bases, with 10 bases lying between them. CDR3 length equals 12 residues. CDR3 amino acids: CASRVLVNIQYF. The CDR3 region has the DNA TGTGCCAGCAGGGTACTAGTGAACATTCAGTACTTC.

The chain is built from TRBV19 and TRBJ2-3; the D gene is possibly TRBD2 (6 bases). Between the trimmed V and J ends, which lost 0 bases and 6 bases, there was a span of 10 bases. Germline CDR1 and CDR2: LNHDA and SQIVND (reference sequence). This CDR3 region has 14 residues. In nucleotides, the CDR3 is TGTGCCAGTAGTATAGATCGAGGAGGGGATACGCAGTATTTT. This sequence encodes CASSIDRGGDTQYF.

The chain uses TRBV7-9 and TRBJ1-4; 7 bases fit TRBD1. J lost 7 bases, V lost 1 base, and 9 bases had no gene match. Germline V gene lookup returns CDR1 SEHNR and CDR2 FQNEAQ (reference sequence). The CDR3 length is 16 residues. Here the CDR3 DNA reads TGTGCCAGCAGCTTAGGTGATCAGGGGGTCGGTGAAAAACTGTTTTTT. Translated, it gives CASSLGDQGVGEKLFF. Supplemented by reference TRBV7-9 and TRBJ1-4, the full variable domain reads DTGVSQNPRHKITKRGQNVTFRCDPISEHNRLYWYRQTLGQGPEFLTYFQNEAQLEKSRLLSDRFSAERPKGSFSTLEIQRTEQGDSAMYLCASSLGDQGVGEKLFFGSGTQLSVL.

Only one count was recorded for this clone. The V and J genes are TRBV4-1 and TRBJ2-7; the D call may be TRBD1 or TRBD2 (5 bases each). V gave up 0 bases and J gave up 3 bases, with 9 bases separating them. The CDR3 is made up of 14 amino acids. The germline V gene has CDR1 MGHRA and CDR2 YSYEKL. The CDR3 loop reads CASSQDHGGYEQYV. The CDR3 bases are TGCGCCAGCAGCCAAGATCATGGGGGCTACGAGCAGTACGTC.

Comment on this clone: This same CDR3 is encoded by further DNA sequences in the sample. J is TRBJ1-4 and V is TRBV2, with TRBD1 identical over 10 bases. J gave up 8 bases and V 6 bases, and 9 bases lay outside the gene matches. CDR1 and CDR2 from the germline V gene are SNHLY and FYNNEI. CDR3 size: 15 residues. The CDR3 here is CASSRLTGGEEKLFF. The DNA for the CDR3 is TGTGCCAGCAGCCGGTTGACAGGGGGCGAAGAAAAACTGTTTTTT.

CDR3 coding DNA: TGTGCCAGCAGCGTAGTTAGGACAGGGGGAAGCACTGAAGCTTTCTTT. It codes for CASSVVRTGGSTEAFF. This chain uses TRBV9 with TRBJ1-1, with 10 bases fitting TRBD1. The V and J ends lost 0 bases and 4 bases, in that order; junction bases with no gene match: 6. Germline CDR1 reads SGDLS; CDR2 reads YYNGEE. The CDR3 runs 16 residues.

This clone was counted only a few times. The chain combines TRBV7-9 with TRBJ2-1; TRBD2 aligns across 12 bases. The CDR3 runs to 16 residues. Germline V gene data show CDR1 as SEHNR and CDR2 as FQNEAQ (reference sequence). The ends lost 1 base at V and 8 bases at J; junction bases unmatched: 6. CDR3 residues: CASSLGASGGADEQFF. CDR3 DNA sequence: TGTGCCAGCAGCTTAGGTGCTAGCGGGGGGGCGGATGAGCAGTTCTTC. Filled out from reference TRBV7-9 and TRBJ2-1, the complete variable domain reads DTGVSQNPRHKITKRGQNVTFRCDPISEHNRLYWYRQTLGQGPEFLTYFQNEAQLEKSRLLSDRFSAERPKGSFSTLEIQRTEQGDSAMYLCASSLGASGGADEQFFGPGTRLTVL.

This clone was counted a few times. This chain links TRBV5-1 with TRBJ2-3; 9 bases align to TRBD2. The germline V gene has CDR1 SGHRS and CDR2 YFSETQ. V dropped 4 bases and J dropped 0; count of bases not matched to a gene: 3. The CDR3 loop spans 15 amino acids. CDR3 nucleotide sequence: TGCGCCAGCAGCGCCCTAGCGGGAAGCACAGATACGCAGTATTTT. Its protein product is CASSALAGSTDTQYF.